This TCR beta chain stems from a study of T-cell reconstitution after alpha-beta-depleted transplantation in children. General study findings and limits: Newly generated T cells supplied most T-cell counts and diversity one year post-transplant. After transplant, at about two months, alpha-beta T cells were reportedly derived from several hundred expanded graft clones. Some patients owed their high day-60 TCRbeta diversity to surviving recipient T cells and thymic progenitors.

Turning to this clonotype: Its antigen remains unidentified.

Germline V gives CDR1 MNHEY, CDR2 SVGAGI. The CDR3 is made up of 15 amino acids. J was trimmed by 6 bases and V by 2 bases; bases with no gene match: 7. Using unique molecular identifiers, the investigators prepared the TCRbeta library. MiXCR, applied by TCRdb to the PCR reads, yields one record per CDR3 protein. The table has just under 350,000 distinct CDR3 sequences, around 15% seen once. The source is a male patient aged 2 to 10 who had a stem cell transplant for acute lymphoblastic leukemia, so the T cells may come from the graft donor. Sequencing was performed on PBMCs, mostly from graft donor cells, taken 360 days after TCRalphabeta/CD19-depleted stem cell transplant. The chain couples TRBV6-5 to TRBJ2-1; 7 bases align to TRBD2. CDR3 amino acids: CASSYGGSFFNEQFF. CDR3 bases: TGTGCCAGCAGTTACGGCGGGAGTTTCTTCAATGAGCAGTTCTTC.